Sequencing of this T cell receptor (beta chain) was carried out in a study of regulatory T cells in long-lasting Graves disease (dated by TCRdb to the early 2020s). About the investigation overall: Patients with newly diagnosed Graves' disease had been on antithyroid drugs for under 3 months. Peripheral blood TCR sequencing and RNA sequencing compared persistent Graves' disease patients with newly diagnosed Graves' disease patients. The study was conducted in China and was registered as a clinical trial. A total of 33 samples were covered by TCR sequencing, comprising about 13 persistent and 20 or so newly diagnosed Graves' disease patients.

Taken with the paper, the label for time point translates to: newly diagnosed GD, antithyroid drugs for less than 3 months. For both TCR sequencing and RNA sequencing, RNA was extracted from PBMCs using TRIzol. The diagnosis of Graves' disease followed American Thyroid Association guidelines. Patients for the study were recruited at an endocrinology department in Xi'an, China. Each patient gave approximately 10 milliliters of peripheral blood, collected in an EDTA anticoagulant tube. PBMCs were isolated by Ficoll Paque Plus density gradient separation without further T cell sorting. An Agilent 2100 Bioanalyzer and agarose gel were used to check RNA quality, while a NanoDrop 2000 measured RNA concentration. From its cysteine to its phenylalanine, the CDR3 spans 12 amino acids. Just CDR3 DNA is preserved here, 36 bases in frame from base 1. V and J lose 5 bases and 6 bases, and a span of 9 bases separates them. Reading the germline V gene (reference sequence) gives CDR1 SEHNR and CDR2 FQNEAQ.

Summary of the overall study and its limitations: Only the TCR beta chain was sequenced and analyzed. A larger number of public clonotypes was shared among persistent patients (around 2,500) than among newly diagnosed patients (over 850). Lower TCR Shannon entropy and fewer highly expanded clones were observed in persistent Graves' disease patients than in newly diagnosed patients, which suggested clonal expansion. The small sample size was acknowledged by the authors as a limitation that may reduce accuracy. The study examined only peripheral blood because the primary lesion, thyroid tissue, could not be accessed. Persistent disease showed preferential use of TRBV28, TRBJ1-2 and TRBJ2-5, whereas newly diagnosed disease favored TRBV20-1 and TRBJ2-1.

Library creation used multiplex PCR. The sequencer listed for this sample is Illumina HiSeq 4000. CDR3 regions were amplified by Arm-PCR with iRepertoire HTBI primers to construct TCR beta libraries. Before sequencing, the PCR products underwent gel purification. As for the original processing: Gene usage analysis of CDR3 amino acid clonotypes relied on the 60 or so TRBV and around 14 TRBJ segments identified across samples. Filtered high-quality paired reads were merged into contigs using COPE and FqMerger. BLAST was used to align contigs to the IMGT TRBV, TRBD and TRBJ reference genes, and CDR3 was defined following IMGT. Any clonotype with a frequency above 0.1% was counted as a highly expanded clone. Shannon entropy served as the measure of repertoire diversity, while the Gini coefficient captured V-J evenness. Clonotypes shared by more than one individual were considered public. In-frame beta chains were kept once TCRdb had trimmed the public reads at Q25 with fastp and called clones with MiXCR. Each entry is one CDR3 protein sequence, shown with its most common DNA and genes. The V and J calls and clone size come from TCRdb's table, not from the authors' own analysis. This sample is represented by 500,000 or so distinct CDR3 sequences; around 15% of them were singletons. Approximately 12% of the sample goes to the ten largest clones.

The sample holds many counts of this clonotype. Its antigen is currently not known. The record has no base qualities; no much larger clone is one base away. These sequences were also reported in another study, on T cells in Graves' hyperthyroidism and ophthalmopathy. The second study also describes: Stable Graves' hyperthyroidism was defined as no progression to ophthalmopathy during 18 months of follow-up. Hyperthyroidism patients were newly diagnosed, with disease duration under 2 months, and aged 18 to 65 years. Exclusion was applied to patients with uncontrolled infections, other autoimmune diseases, pregnancy or lactation. Diagnoses relied on clinical symptoms, serum thyroxine and TRAb, thyroid ultrasound and orbital computed tomography. The first round of RT-PCR for the TCR CDR3 was performed with the HTBI primer set and the Qiagen OneStep RT-PCR kit. Blood samples also contained most of the expanded thyroid clonotypes (frequency above 0.001), which suggests that blood repertoires may reflect thyroid immune responses. Ophthalmopathy was separated from stable hyperthyroidism by a 13 V-J signature model, with approximately 89% sensitivity and 81% to 82% specificity obtained in cross-validation and 80%/75% obtained in testing. In validation, the model predicted progression to ophthalmopathy a median of roughly six months before onset, with about 67% sensitivity and 72.22% specificity. TCR V-J signatures able to tell the groups apart were searched for in a discovery cohort of some 100 patients, of whom about 40 had Graves' ophthalmopathy and 57 had stable Graves' hyperthyroidism. Whether ophthalmopathy could be predicted prospectively was tested in an independent validation cohort made up of under 20 hyperthyroidism patients plus 17 patients who later progressed to ophthalmopathy. For training and testing, the 100 or so patients in the discovery cohort were randomly divided in a 7:3 ratio. The study also compared thyroid tissue and blood T-cell repertoires from more than five Graves' hyperthyroidism patients. After sampling, hyperthyroidism patients received methimazole starting at 30 mg daily, and ophthalmopathy patients received high-dose intravenous methylprednisolone. The libraries were constructed in a second round of multiplex PCR and then size-selected and purified. Libraries were sequenced paired-end with 100 bp reads on an Illumina HiSeq2000. SOAPnuke was used to process the raw data, removing reads that contained adapters or uncalled bases, had a mean Phred below 15, or lacked an exact match to the constant primer or identifier. COPE v1.2.5 was used to merge high-quality paired reads, and clonotypes were defined as unique nucleotide sequences. MiTCR v1.1 was used to align the clonotypes against IMGT TRBV, TRBD and TRBJ reference segments. Analysis was restricted to V-J combinations with a frequency above 0.0001, which covered 99.2% of repertoires. The TCS score was defined as F50 (clonal expansion) divided by E x V (chaos), with BLOSUM62-based TCRdist calculated between CDR3 peptides within each V-J. Welch's t-statistics and random forest reduced 500 to 550 V-J features to fewer than 15, which were used in a naive Bayes classifier (R e1071). Sample size was not statistically predetermined, and blinding of investigators to group allocation was not performed. TCR Vbeta CDR3 sequencing of 130 to 150 peripheral blood samples (over 40 ophthalmopathy, 75 or so hyperthyroidism and roughly 17 progressor patients) is reported in the paper.

Rearrangement joined TRBV7-9 to TRBJ2-3, with no reliable assignment of the D segment. The sequencing used peripheral blood mononuclear cells (PBMCs), collected at new diagnosis, from a patient treated with antithyroid drugs. The sequence came from a man aged 35 to 55 with Graves disease. Donor details come from another sample of the same person, matched by shared clones. For the CDR3, the sequence is CASSRYSDTQYF. Read as DNA, the sequence is TGTGCCAGCAGCCGTTACTCGGATACGCAGTATTTT.